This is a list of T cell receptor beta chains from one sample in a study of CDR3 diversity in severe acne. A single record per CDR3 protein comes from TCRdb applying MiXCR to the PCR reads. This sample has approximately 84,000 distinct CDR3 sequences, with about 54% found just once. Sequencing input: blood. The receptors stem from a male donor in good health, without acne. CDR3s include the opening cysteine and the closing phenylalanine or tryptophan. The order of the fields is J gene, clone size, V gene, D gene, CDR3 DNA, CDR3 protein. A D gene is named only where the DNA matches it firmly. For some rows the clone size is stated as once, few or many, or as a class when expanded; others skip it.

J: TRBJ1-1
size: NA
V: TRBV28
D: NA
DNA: TGTGCCAGCAGTACTGGGCACACTGAAGCTTTCTTT
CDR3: CASSTGHTEAFF

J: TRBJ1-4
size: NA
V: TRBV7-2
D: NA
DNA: TGTGCCAGCAGCTTAAACAGGGTGAATGAAAAACTGTTTTTT
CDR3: CASSLNRVNEKLFF

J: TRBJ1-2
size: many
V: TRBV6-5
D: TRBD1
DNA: TGTGCCAGCAGTGGGACAGCAGCTAACTATGGCTACACCTTC
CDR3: CASSGTAANYGYTF

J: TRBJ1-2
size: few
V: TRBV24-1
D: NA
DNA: TGTGCCACCAGTGACTTACAGGGCTATGGCTACACCTTC
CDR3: CATSDLQGYGYTF

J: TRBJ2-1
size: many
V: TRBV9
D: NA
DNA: TGTGCCAGCAGCGTAGCCTACCTAAGCTCCTACAATGAGCAGTTCTTC
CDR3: CASSVAYLSSYNEQFF

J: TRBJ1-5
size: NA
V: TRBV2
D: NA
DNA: TGTGCCAGCAGGGGGGGGCGTAATATCAATCAGCCCCAGCATTTT
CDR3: CASRGGRNINQPQHF

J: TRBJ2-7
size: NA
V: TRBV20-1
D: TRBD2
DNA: TGCAGTGCTAGAGCCGGGACTAGCGGGGGGGCCTACGAGCAGTACTTC
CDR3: CSARAGTSGGAYEQYF

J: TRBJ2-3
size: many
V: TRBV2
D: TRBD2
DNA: TGTGCCAGCAGCCGGGGACTAGCGGGGGGCACAGATACGCAGTATTTT
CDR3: CASSRGLAGGTDTQYF

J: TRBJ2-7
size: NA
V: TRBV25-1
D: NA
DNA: TGTGCCAGCAGTGAATCAGTAGGCTACGAGCAGTACTTC
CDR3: CASSESVGYEQYF

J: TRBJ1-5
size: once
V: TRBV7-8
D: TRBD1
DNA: TGTGGCAGCAGCTTGAACAGGGGAATGGTATATCAGCCCCAGCATTTT
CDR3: CGSSLNRGMVYQPQHF

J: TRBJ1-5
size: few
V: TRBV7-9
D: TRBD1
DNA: TGTGCCAGCAGTTCCCTCGGGGACAGTCGTCAGCCCCAGCATTTT
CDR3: CASSSLGDSRQPQHF

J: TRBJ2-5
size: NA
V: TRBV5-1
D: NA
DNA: TGCGCCAGCAGCTTAGACGGACCAAATAGCAATCAGCCCCAGTACTTC
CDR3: CASSLDGPNSNQPQYF

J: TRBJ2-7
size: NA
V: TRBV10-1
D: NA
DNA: TGCGCCAGCAGTGAGTCGTGGACCATCTCCGAGCAGTACTTC
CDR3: CASSESWTISEQYF

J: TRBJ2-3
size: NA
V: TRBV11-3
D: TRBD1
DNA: TGTGCCAGCAGTCTCGGACAGGGCCCCAGTAATACGCAGTATTTT
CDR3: CASSLGQGPSNTQYF

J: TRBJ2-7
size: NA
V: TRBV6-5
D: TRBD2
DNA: TGTGCCAGCAGTTACGCGGAACTAGCGGGGACTTACGAGCAGTACTTC
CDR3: CASSYAELAGTYEQYF

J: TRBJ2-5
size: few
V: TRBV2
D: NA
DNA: TGTGCCAGCAGTGCCCAAGAACAAGAGACCCAGTACTTC
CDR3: CASSAQEQETQYF

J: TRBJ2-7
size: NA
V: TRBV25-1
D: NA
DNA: TGTGCCAGCAGTGCCCTGTTGGGAGCGGACTACGAGCAGTACTTC
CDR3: CASSALLGADYEQYF

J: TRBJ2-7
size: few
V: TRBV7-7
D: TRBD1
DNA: TGTGCTAGCAGCATAGAGGCCGGGACAGAGGGCGAGCAGTACTTC
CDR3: CASSIEAGTEGEQYF

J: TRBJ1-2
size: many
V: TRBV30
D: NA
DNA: TGTGCCTGGAAACAGGGAAATGGCTACACCTTC
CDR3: CAWKQGNGYTF

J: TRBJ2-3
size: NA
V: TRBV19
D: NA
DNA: TGTGCCAGCTCAGGGGGGGATACGCAGTATTTT
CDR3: CASSGGDTQYF

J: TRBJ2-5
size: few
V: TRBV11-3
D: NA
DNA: TGTGCCAGCAGCTTAGGGCGGGGAATACAAGAGACCCAGTACTTC
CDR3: CASSLGRGIQETQYF

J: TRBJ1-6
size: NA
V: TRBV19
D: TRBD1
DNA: TGTGCCAGTAGTTGGACAGGGGCTAATTCACTCCTCCACTTT
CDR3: CASSWTGANSLLHF

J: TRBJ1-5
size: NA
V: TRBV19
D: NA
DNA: TGTGCCAGTGGAATTCGACAGTTACCCCTATCTAGCAATCAGCCCCAGCATTTT
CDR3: CASGIRQLPLSSNQPQHF

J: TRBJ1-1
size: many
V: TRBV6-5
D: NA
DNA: TGTGCCAGCAGTTCAAGACCGACGTTTGAAGCTTTCTTT
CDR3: CASSSRPTFEAFF

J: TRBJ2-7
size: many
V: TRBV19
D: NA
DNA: TGTGCCAGTAGAAGGACCTCAGGGGTGGGTTACGAGCAGTACTTC
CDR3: CASRRTSGVGYEQYF

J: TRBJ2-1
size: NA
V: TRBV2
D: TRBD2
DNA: TGTGCCAGCAGGTCCTGGCTAGCGGGAGGGCGGCTAGGTGAGCAGTTCTTC
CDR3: CASRSWLAGGRLGEQFF

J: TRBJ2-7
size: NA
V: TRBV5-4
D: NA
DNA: TGTGCCAGCAGCTTGGCCGGGACCTCCTACGAGCAGTACTTC
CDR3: CASSLAGTSYEQYF

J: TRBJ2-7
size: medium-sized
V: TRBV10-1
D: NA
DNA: TGCGCCAGCAGTGAGTCGTTGACCGACTACGAGCAGTACTTC
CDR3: CASSESLTDYEQYF

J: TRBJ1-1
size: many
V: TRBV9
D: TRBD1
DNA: TGTGCCAGCAGCGTCACCCAGGGGGTAGGGACTGAAGCTTTCTTT
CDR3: CASSVTQGVGTEAFF

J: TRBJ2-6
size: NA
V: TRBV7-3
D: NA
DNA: TGTGCCAGCAGCCCTCGTGTTTCTGGGGCCAACGTCCTGACTTTC
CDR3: CASSPRVSGANVLTF